The entry below describes one T cell receptor beta chain. The data derive from a study of PD-L1 blockade in urothelial cancer. The V gene's germline CDR1 is GTSNPN and CDR2 SVGIG (reference sequence). V lost 4 bases, J lost 4 bases, and 1 base stayed unmatched. The CDR3 is 12 residues long. The repertoire was sequenced with immunoSEQ multiplex PCR; TCRdb's copy has only in-frame clones and lacks some. The table records more than 20,000 clones, approximately 88% of them present only once. This receptor was obtained from a man in his fifties or sixties with urothelial cancer. The sequences come from PBMCs, collected around atezolizumab (anti-PD-L1) treatment. The chain couples TRBV30 to TRBJ2-7, with 10 bases aligning to TRBD2. The CDR3 nucleotides read TGTGCCTGGACTAGCGGGAGTTACGAGCAGTACTTC. Protein product: CAWTSGSYEQYF.